The present T cell receptor beta chain was sequenced within a study of T cells expressing NK-cell markers. General observations from the study: Dominant NKG2C+ clonotypes accounted for roughly 1.0-7.5% of CD8+ T cells in more than 5 donors.

TCRdb re-called the 5' RACE reads and gives one entry per CDR3 protein, without DNA. This sample contains about 380,000 distinct CDR3 sequences. Notes on this clonotype: Its antigen is unidentified.

This CDR3 spans 15 amino acids. This sequence joins TRBV6-7 and TRBJ2-5; the TRBD1 assignment by TCRdb is unverifiable without DNA. TRBV6-7 is marked as an open reading frame, function uncertain. The receptor was derived from a man aged 18-75 years in good health. The specimen sequenced was blood T cells: a sorted CD56 or NKG2C T cell subset, CD4+ or CD8+ T cells, or bulk PBMC T cells (not recorded which). The CDR3 reads CASSYSGGREETQYF.